Listed here are 27 T cell receptor beta chains from one sample, sequenced in a study of blood T cell repertoires in COVID-19. Libraries were prepared by immunoSEQ multiplex PCR; TCRdb keeps only in-frame clonotypes and omits some of them. The data contain about 310,000 clones, 85% of them singletons. The source material was PBMCs or T cells enriched from blood (not recorded which). The receptor set was obtained from a woman in her 30s who had been exposed to COVID-19.

V is TRBV24-1 and J is TRBJ1-1; possible D gene TRBD1, 5 bases. The CDR3 is made up of 12 amino acids. The V gene lost 4 bases and the J gene lost 7 bases, with 9 bases spanning the gap. In germline, CDR1 is KGHDR, CDR2 SFDVKD. CDR3 residues: CATSELGGEAFF. Here the CDR3 DNA reads TGTGCCACCAGTGAGCTGGGGGGTGAAGCTTTCTTT.

The rearrangement links TRBV10-3 to TRBJ2-5; 7 bases are a match to TRBD2. V was clipped by 4 bases and J by 3 bases; unmatched bases: 14. CDR3 length: 17 amino acids. Germline-derived CDR1 and CDR2 are ENHRY and SYGVKD. The CDR3 sequence is CAISANRGREVEETQYF. Written as DNA, the CDR3 is TGTGCCATCAGTGCTAATCGGGGCCGGGAGGTAGAAGAGACCCAGTACTTC.

The chain links TRBV6-5 to TRBJ2-7; D is possibly TRBD1 (5 bases). Germline V CDR1 and CDR2: MNHEY, SVGAGI. V was pared by 2 bases and J by 4 bases, with 9 bases between. There are 13 residues in the CDR3. Written as DNA, the CDR3 is TGTGCCAGCAGTTACGGTAAGGGGTACGAGCAGTACTTC. This codes for CASSYGKGYEQYF.

The V gene is TRBV5-1, the J gene TRBJ2-1, with D perhaps TRBD2 (5 bases). This CDR3 spans 16 amino acids. The V gene's germline CDR1 is SGHRS and CDR2 YFSETQ. V lost 1 base, J lost 0 bases, and 11 bases lay in between. CDR3 coding DNA: TGCGCCAGCAGCTTGACCCGGGAAAGCTCCTACAATGAGCAGTTCTTC. Translation: CASSLTRESSYNEQFF. The entire variable domain, with the rest obtained from reference TRBV5-1 and TRBJ2-1, is as follows: KAGVTQTPRYLIKTRGQQVTLSCSPISGHRSVSWYQQTPGQGLQFLFEYFSETQRNKGNFPGRFSGRQFSNSRSEMNVSTLELGDSALYLCASSLTRESSYNEQFFGPGTRLTVL.

This clone was seen only a few times. The genes are TRBV4-2 and TRBJ1-4; a possible D gene is TRBD1 (5 bases). Looked up from germline, CDR1 is LGHNA and CDR2 is YNFKEQ. V was pared by 0 bases and J by 0 bases, with 8 bases between. CDR3 length: 16 residues. The CDR3 nucleotides are TGTGCCAGCAGCCAAGAGCGGGGGGCAACTAATGAAAAACTGTTTTTT. Translation: CASSQERGATNEKLFF.

The chain employs TRBV19 and TRBJ1-5; the D gene is possibly TRBD1 (6 bases). This CDR3 contains 19 residues. CDR1 and CDR2 from the germline V gene are LNHDA and SQIVND (reference sequence). V lost 3 bases, J lost 0 bases, and 21 bases lay in between. The CDR3 spells CASSMSGTPGAYSNQPQHF. The CDR3 DNA is TGTGCCAGTAGTATGAGCGGGACACCCGGGGCTTATAGCAATCAGCCCCAGCATTTT. Together with reference TRBV19 and TRBJ1-5, the CDR3 gives the full variable domain: DGGITQSPKYLFRKEGQNVTLSCEQNLNHDAMYWYRQDPGQGLRLIYYSQIVNDFQKGDIAEGYSVSREKKESFPLTVTSAQKNPTAFYLCASSMSGTPGAYSNQPQHFGDGTRLSIL.

This clone has a handful of counts. The chain joins TRBV19 to TRBJ1-4; D unresolved. Trimming pared 4 bases from V and 8 bases from J, leaving 17 bases between. The CDR3 has 15 residues. Germline V gene lookup returns CDR1 LNHDA and CDR2 SQIVND (reference sequence). In DNA, the CDR3 is TGTGCCAGTAGTAGACGCGAGGGCCACCTAGAAAAACTGTTTTTT. Protein: CASSRREGHLEKLFF.

The genes are TRBV28 and TRBJ2-3, with TRBD1 matching 9 bases. The ends lost 6 bases at V and 3 bases at J; junction bases unmatched: 10. Per the germline V gene, CDR1 is MDHEN and CDR2 is SYDVKM. The length of the CDR3 is 16 residues. Here the CDR3 reads CASSDHRDRATDTQYF. The CDR3 DNA sequence: TGTGCCAGCAGCGACCACCGGGACAGGGCTACAGATACGCAGTATTTT.

This sequence joins TRBV24-1 and TRBJ2-2; a possible D gene is TRBD1 (5 bases). The CDR3 is 14 amino acids. Trimming pared 5 bases from V and 2 bases from J, leaving 8 bases between. In germline, CDR1 is KGHDR, CDR2 SFDVKD. CDR3 sequence reads: CATSGQTNTGELFF. In nucleotides, the CDR3 is TGTGCCACCAGTGGACAGACTAACACCGGGGAGCTGTTTTTT.

The chain carries TRBV28 and TRBJ1-1, with 8 bases identical to TRBD1. J was trimmed by 7 bases and V by 5 bases; bases with no gene match: 12. Germline assignment: CDR1 MDHEN and CDR2 SYDVKM. This CDR3 is 15 amino acids long. CDR3 sequence (DNA): TGTGCCAGCAGTGGCCCTTGGACAGGGAATTATGAAGCTTTCTTT. Protein product: CASSGPWTGNYEAFF.

This chain joins TRBV4-2 and TRBJ1-3; no reliable D call. The germline V gene encodes CDR1 LGHNA and CDR2 YNFKEQ. V lost 0 bases, J lost 0 bases, and 9 bases lay in between. The CDR3 consists of 16 residues. DNA for the CDR3: TGTGCCAGCAGCCAAGATCTTAATCCCTCTGGAAACACCATATATTTT. Translating gives CASSQDLNPSGNTIYF.

This rearrangement joins TRBV2 to TRBJ2-3, with no clear D. V was trimmed by 8 bases and J by 6 bases, leaving 9 bases between them. The CDR3 totals 11 residues. Germline loops: CDR1 SNHLY, CDR2 FYNNEI. DNA of the CDR3: TGTGCCAGCGGCCTTTTGGATACGCAGTATTTT. Its protein is CASGLLDTQYF. Filled out from reference TRBV2 and TRBJ2-3, the complete variable domain reads EPEVTQTPSHQVTQMGQEVILRCVPISNHLYFYWYRQILGQKVEFLVSFYNNEISEKSEIFDDQFSVERPDGSNFTLKIRSTKLEDSAMYFCASGLLDTQYFGPGTRLTVL.

This clone occurred once. The rearrangement uses TRBV5-1 and TRBJ1-3; D may be TRBD1 (5 bases). The germline V gene encodes CDR1 SGHRS and CDR2 YFSETQ. Trimming removed 3 bases at V and 0 bases at J, with 16 bases between. This CDR3 spans 17 amino acids. In DNA form, the CDR3 reads TGCGCCAGCAGCTACCAGACAGACAACCTCTCTGGAAACACCATATATTTT. Protein sequence: CASSYQTDNLSGNTIYF.

In this sample, this clone turned up once. The chain has TRBV7-8 and TRBJ2-7; 7 bases are shared with TRBD2. This CDR3 is built from 15 residues. In germline, CDR1 is SGHVS, CDR2 FQNEAQ. V shed 4 bases and J 4 bases; nucleotides not matched to a gene: 10. CDR3 protein: CASSSGGSTEYEQYF. DNA of the CDR3: TGTGCCAGCAGCTCCGGGGGGTCGACTGAGTACGAGCAGTACTTC.

The chain links TRBV27 to TRBJ2-7; 8 positions match TRBD2. CDR3 length: 16 residues. The germline V gene encodes CDR1 MNHEY and CDR2 SMNVEV (reference sequence). V lost 2 bases and J lost 5; bases outside the gene matches: 11. The CDR3 protein is CASSLLTGRAPHEQYF. The CDR3 DNA sequence: TGTGCCAGCAGTTTACTCACCGGGAGGGCCCCCCACGAGCAGTACTTC.

The chain links TRBV19 to TRBJ1-1; 7 bases are shared with TRBD1. The trim removed 4 bases at V and 4 bases at J, leaving 12 bases unmatched. CDR1 and CDR2 from the germline V gene are LNHDA and SQIVND (reference sequence). The CDR3 runs 16 residues. The CDR3 region is CASSKLTGTAFTEAFF. The CDR3 region has the DNA TGTGCCAGTAGTAAATTGACCGGGACAGCCTTCACTGAAGCTTTCTTT.

The V and J genes are TRBV7-6 and TRBJ1-5; the D gene is possibly TRBD1 (5 bases). The CDR3 sequence is 15 residues long. Germline CDR1 and CDR2: SGHVS and FNYEAQ. The V end was cut by 2 bases, the J end by 2 bases, with 10 bases between. CDR3 nucleotide sequence: TGTGCCAGCAGCTTAACGGGGGGACGCAATCAGCCCCAGCATTTT. It specifies CASSLTGGRNQPQHF.

The rearrangement joins TRBV4-3 to TRBJ2-3; possibly TRBD2 for D (6 bases). Looked up from germline, CDR1 is LGHNA and CDR2 is YSLEER. The length of the CDR3 is 17 residues. Between the trimmed V and J ends, which lost 1 base and 2 bases, there was a span of 16 bases. The CDR3 DNA follows: TGCGCCAGCAGCCAAGGGGGCCCCCGGGAGTTCACAGATACGCAGTATTTT. Its protein product is CASSQGGPREFTDTQYF.

This chain connects TRBV7-2 to TRBJ2-3, with 11 bases fitting TRBD2. Germline CDR1 reads SGHTA; CDR2 reads FQGNSA. J was trimmed by 0 bases and V by 0 bases; bases with no gene match: 5. The CDR3 is made up of 18 amino acids. CDR3 bases: TGTGCCAGCAGCTTAGCCGGGACTAGCGGTTATAGCACAGATACGCAGTATTTT. It encodes CASSLAGTSGYSTDTQYF.

The chain couples TRBV5-1 to TRBJ2-7, with 9 bases that match TRBD1. This CDR3 has 16 amino acids. V lost 8 bases and J lost 3; bases outside the gene matches: 15. Germline loops: CDR1 SGHRS, CDR2 YFSETQ. The CDR3 DNA is TGCGCCAGTAAACAGGGGGCGTTATCTGACAGCTACGAGCAGTACTTC. Translation: CASKQGALSDSYEQYF.

The chain is built from TRBV6-2 or TRBV6-3 and TRBJ2-2; 10 nucleotides line up with TRBD2. CDR3 size: 17 residues. Germline CDR1 MNHEY, CDR2 SVGEGT. V lost 6 bases and J lost 2; bases outside the gene matches: 9. The CDR3 DNA reads as TGTGCCAGCAGCCCCCTAGCGGGGGCCGAAAACACCGGGGAGCTGTTTTTT. Translated: CASSPLAGAENTGELFF.

This rearrangement joins TRBV27 to TRBJ2-7, with D tentatively TRBD1 (6 bases). Trimming took 5 bases from V and 2 from J, leaving 13 bases between them. The CDR3 consists of 14 residues. The germline V gene has CDR1 MNHEY and CDR2 SMNVEV (reference sequence). CDR3 protein: CASSPRTAAYEQYF. CDR3 in DNA: TGTGCCAGCAGTCCACGGACAGCCGCCTACGAGCAGTACTTC.

V is TRBV6-5 and J is TRBJ1-2, with TRBD1 identical over 7 bases. Germline assignment: CDR1 MNHEY and CDR2 SVGAGI. The CDR3 is 15 amino acids. The V and J ends lost 2 bases and 1 base, in that order; junction bases with no gene match: 4. The CDR3 loop is CASSYNRGFNYGYTF. In nucleotides, the CDR3 is TGTGCCAGCAGTTACAACAGGGGCTTTAACTATGGCTACACCTTC.

The V call is TRBV29-1, the J call TRBJ1-1; 8 nucleotides agree with TRBD1. Looked up from germline, CDR1 is SQVTM and CDR2 is ANQGSEA. V was clipped by 0 bases and J by 11 bases; unmatched bases: 11. This CDR3 comprises 14 residues. DNA for the CDR3: TGCAGCGTTGAAGACAGGACAGGGAGGTCACCTGCTTTCTTT. This sequence encodes CSVEDRTGRSPAFF.

The gene calls are TRBV15 and TRBJ2-1; 7 positions match TRBD2. The germline gives CDR1 LNHNV, CDR2 YYDKDF (reference sequence). This CDR3 contains 14 residues. The V gene end was trimmed by 4 bases and the J gene end by 5 bases; junction bases not matched to a gene: 5. Written as DNA, the CDR3 is TGTGCCACCAGCACCCCCGGGACTAACAATGAGCAGTTCTTC. Protein sequence: CATSTPGTNNEQFF.

The chain is built from TRBV9 and TRBJ1-2, with TRBD1 identical over 7 bases. This CDR3 is built from 15 residues. V shed 4 bases, J shed 4 bases, and the junction held 10 bases outside the gene matches. Germline V gene sequence: CDR1 SGDLS, CDR2 YYNGEE. DNA for the CDR3: TGTGCCAGCAGCCTTCGACAGGGAGAGGGCTATGGCTACACCTTC. It codes for CASSLRQGEGYGYTF.

This clone was seen a handful of times. The rearrangement links TRBV10-3 to TRBJ2-2; the match to TRBD1 covers 10 bases. From germline, CDR1 is ENHRY and CDR2 SYGVKD. Trimming at V came to 6 bases and at J to 4 bases, leaving 5 bases not matched to a gene. The CDR3 covers 15 residues. CDR3 in DNA: TGTGCCATCAGCTCGGGACAGGGGATCACCGGGGAGCTGTTTTTT. Translated, it gives CAISSGQGITGELFF.